This TCR beta chain originates from a study of T cell responses to AZD1222 COVID-19 vaccine. Study results and caveats: Donors were mostly white British, more females; clonal diversity possibly underestimated. Within unmutated variant regions lay the reported targets of nearly half of spike-specific TCRs.

In regard to this clone: The antigen remains unidentified.

Measured with immunoSEQ multiplex PCR; TCRdb has only the in-frame clones, and not every one. The sample contains approximately 140,000 clones, 92% of which appear only once. There are 15 residues in the CDR3. Germline CDR1 is MNHEY and CDR2 is SVGEGT. The germline V and J ends were trimmed by 6 bases and 2 bases, with 13 bases remaining between them. This sequence was found in an adult in good health. The source material was peripheral blood, sampled on day 0 of AZD1222 vaccination. The gene calls are TRBV6-2 or TRBV6-3 and TRBJ2-2; perhaps TRBD1 as D (5 bases). The CDR3 DNA sequence: TGTGCCAGCAGCGACCTCGGACAAAACACCGGGGAGCTGTTTTTT. It is translated as CASSDLGQNTGELFF.